This T cell receptor (beta chain) was sequenced during a study of T cells after posttransplantation cyclophosphamide. Findings of the study overall: Recipient CMV seropositivity and CMV reactivation strongly tracked TRB clonality. TRB overlap between skin or GI tissue T cells and blood was limited. Donor CD8+ memory clones often dominated recipient blood repertoires at later times.

Regarding this clone: Its antigen is currently unknown.

TCRdb's table, derived via immunoSEQ multiplex PCR, lists solely in-frame clones and lacks some. The data contain tens of thousands of clones, roughly nine tenths of them seen just once; the ten biggest clones take up approximately 3.1%. V was cut by 1 base and J by 1 base, with 11 bases left in between. CDR3 size: 16 residues. Germline values: CDR1 MGHRA, CDR2 YSYEKL. The sequencing sample was made of PBMCs. The TCR sequence derives from a woman between 50 and 59 years old in good health and a related stem cell transplant donor. The rearrangement joins TRBV4-1 to TRBJ2-1; tentatively, D is TRBD1 (5 bases). CDR3 protein: CASSQVGRQSYNEQFF. The CDR3 DNA reads TGCGCCAGCAGCCAAGTGGGGCGTCAGTCCTACAATGAGCAGTTCTTC.